This T cell receptor (beta chain) is drawn from a study of blood T cell repertoires in COVID-19. Each recovered donor of Cohort 3 presented with two negative PCRs, clearance, or symptom resolution. CDR1 and CDR2 (germline): MRHNA, SNTAGT. The CDR3 totals 12 residues. The V gene lost 4 bases and the J gene lost 6 bases, with 6 bases spanning the gap. Assay used: immunoSEQ multiplex PCR; TCRdb lists only in-frame clones, some missing. The sample lists some 200,000 clones; approximately 91% were seen once. Sequencing was done on a sample of PBMCs or T cells enriched from blood (not recorded which). The source is a woman in her late teens or twenties who had recovered from COVID-19. The rearrangement links TRBV6-4 to TRBJ2-2; D gene uncertain. The CDR3 coding sequence is TGTGCCAGCAGTGGAGTGGCCGGGGAGCTGTTTTTT. Its translation: CASSGVAGELFF.